The clone carrying this T cell receptor beta chain was observed at least ten times. These data belong to a study of T cells in Graves' hyperthyroidism and ophthalmopathy. Amplification of TCR beta CDR3 regions used RNA as the template. The HTBI primer set was used in a first-round RT-PCR of the TCR CDR3. TCRdb fed the multiplex PCR reads into MiXCR, producing one record per CDR3 protein. Among around 250,000 distinct CDR3 sequences listed, almost 25% were seen once. CDR1 is MNHEY, CDR2 SVGAGI, per germline. This CDR3 is 13 amino acids long. Trimming shortened V by 4 bases and J by 2 bases, and 8 bases separated the two germline ends.

This TCR came from a woman in her forties with Graves' ophthalmopathy. The sequencing input was blood. The chain is built from TRBV6-5 and TRBJ1-1; D is unclear. The CDR3 protein is CASSSGLNTEAFF. In DNA, the CDR3 is TGTGCCAGCAGTTCAGGACTCAACACTGAAGCTTTCTTT.